Listed here are 22 T cell receptor beta chains from one sample, sequenced in a study of blood T cell repertoires in COVID-19 (dated by TCRdb to about 2020). The library relied on the immunoSEQ multiplex PCR assay. TCRdb carries this immuneACCESS record with in-frame sequences only. Its versions omit some clonotypes, under half of them owing to an unresolved V gene in the studies checked, with the rest unexplained. The sample table contains roughly 140,000 clones; only one count was recorded for roughly 82% of them. The ten largest clonotypes hold approximately 9.7% of the sample. Specimen: peripheral blood. These receptors originate from a woman aged 50 to 65 with acute or convalescent COVID-19.

The V gene is TRBV30, the J gene TRBJ2-3; 15 nucleotides agree with TRBD2. The CDR3 consists of 17 residues. The germline V gene has CDR1 GTSNPN and CDR2 SVGIG (reference sequence). The trim removed 1 base at V and 3 bases at J, leaving 5 bases unmatched. This chain's CDR3 is CAWSGGTSGRITDTQYF. The CDR3 DNA reads TGTGCCTGGAGTGGAGGGACTAGCGGGAGGATTACAGATACGCAGTATTTT.

The chain is built from TRBV7-3 and TRBJ2-7, with D unresolved. V dropped 2 bases and J dropped 3 bases, with 29 bases sitting between them. The CDR3 has 20 amino acids. Germline V lookup: CDR1 SGHTA, CDR2 FQGTGA. The CDR3, as DNA: TGTGCCAGCAGCTTATCAAAGCTAAGAGGCAGCCAAAGCTTTGTCTACGAGCAGTACTTC. Translation gives CASSLSKLRGSQSFVYEQYF.

The chain uses TRBV11-2 and TRBJ2-7; TRBD1 matches 7 bases. The trim removed 5 bases at V and 3 bases at J, leaving 4 bases unmatched. Germline V gene data show CDR1 as SGHAT and CDR2 as FQNNGV. The CDR3 is made up of 13 amino acids. The DNA of the CDR3 is TGTGCCAGCAGCCCTGACAGGGTCTACGAGCAGTACTTC. It encodes CASSPDRVYEQYF.

This rearrangement joins TRBV4-1 to TRBJ2-3, with 10 positions matching TRBD2. V lost 5 bases to trimming and J lost 8 bases; unmatched junction nucleotides: 10. Germline V gene sequence: CDR1 MGHRA, CDR2 YSYEKL. CDR3 length: 15 residues. CDR3 nucleotide sequence: TGCGCCAGCAGCGGGATAGCGGGGGGCCGAGTTACGCAGTATTTT. It yields the protein CASSGIAGGRVTQYF.

V gene TRBV9 combines with J gene TRBJ1-1; no firm D call. Germline CDR1 and CDR2: SGDLS and YYNGEE. V lost 3 bases and J lost 8, with 14 bases in between. The CDR3 contains 13 residues. CDR3 bases: TGTGCCAGCAGCGGGCCAGGTAGTGAAGAAGCTTTCTTT. This translates into CASSGPGSEEAFF.

The chain links TRBV10-2 to TRBJ2-5; D ambiguous. V gave up 4 bases and J gave up 3 bases, with 9 bases separating them. Germline V gene lookup returns CDR1 WSHSY and CDR2 SAAADI. The CDR3 sequence is 13 residues long. The CDR3 DNA is TGCGCCAGCAGTGCAACAGTCGAAGAGACCCAGTACTTC. As protein: CASSATVEETQYF.

This sequence joins TRBV3-1 (or the pseudogene TRBV3-2) and TRBJ1-1, with D maybe TRBD1 (5 bases). The CDR3 length is 14 residues. Germline V gene lookup returns CDR1 LGHDT and CDR2 YNNKEL (reference sequence). Trimming shortened V by 3 bases and J by 0 bases, and 8 bases separated the two germline ends. CDR3 residues: CASSQSGMNTEAFF. The CDR3 bases are TGTGCCAGCAGCCAGTCAGGGATGAACACTGAAGCTTTCTTT.

This clone was seen only a few times. The chain recombines TRBV19 with TRBJ1-2; TRBD1 agrees at 9 bases. Unmatched junction bases numbered 21, after V lost 6 bases and J lost 7 bases. This CDR3 is built from 18 residues. Germline V CDR1 and CDR2: LNHDA, SQIVND (reference sequence). The CDR3 bases are TGTGCCAGTAGACCCTCCGGGACAGGGTTACGGGTCAGATTTGGCTACACCTTC. It codes for CASRPSGTGLRVRFGYTF.

The genes are TRBV6-4 and TRBJ2-1, with TRBD2 matching over 8 bases. Per the germline V gene, CDR1 is MRHNA and CDR2 is SNTAGT. Trimming took 5 bases from V and 4 from J; bases not matched to a gene: 4. The CDR3 runs 14 residues. In DNA form, the CDR3 reads TGTGCCAGCAGTAAAGCGGGGGAGTACAATGAGCAGTTCTTC. Protein product: CASSKAGEYNEQFF.

The rearrangement links TRBV5-1 to TRBJ2-1; 8 nucleotides agree with TRBD2. The V gene end was trimmed by 4 bases and the J gene end by 3 bases; junction bases not matched to a gene: 12. CDR1 and CDR2 from the germline V gene are SGHRS and YFSETQ. The CDR3 sequence is 17 residues long. The CDR3 DNA reads TGCGCCAGCAGCCCGGGTAAGGGGACTAGACTCTACAATGAGCAGTTCTTC. Translation gives CASSPGKGTRLYNEQFF.

This clone was seen only once. The chain is built from TRBV6-5 and TRBJ1-5; D is uncertain. Trimming cost V 8 bases and J 4 bases, with 12 bases left between them. Looked up from germline, CDR1 is MNHEY and CDR2 is SVGAGI. The CDR3 totals 13 residues. The CDR3 loop is CASGENGNQPQHF. In nucleotides, the CDR3 is TGTGCCAGCGGAGAAAATGGTAATCAGCCCCAGCATTTT.

This clone appeared a few times. V and J are TRBV6-5 and TRBJ2-2, with 7 bases that match TRBD2. The CDR3 spans 16 residues. CDR1 and CDR2 from the germline V gene are MNHEY and SVGAGI. V was clipped by 2 bases and J by 5 bases; unmatched bases: 8. Here the CDR3 DNA reads TGTGCCAGCAGTTACGGGACGGGACTAACTACCGGGGAGCTGTTTTTT. As protein: CASSYGTGLTTGELFF.

This chain joins TRBV3-1 (or the pseudogene TRBV3-2) and TRBJ2-7, with TRBD2 identical over 7 bases. The CDR3 extends over 13 amino acids. Germline V gene lookup returns CDR1 LGHDT and CDR2 YNNKEL (reference sequence). Losses at the gene ends were 0 bases for V and 7 bases for J; bases not matched to a gene: 3. CDR3 DNA: TGTGCCAGCAGCCAAGAGGGGGGGAAAGAGCAGTACTTC. It yields the protein CASSQEGGKEQYF.

This clone was picked up many times. The gene calls are TRBV4-1 and TRBJ2-7; 11 bases map to TRBD1. The V and J ends lost 2 bases and 5 bases, in that order; junction bases with no gene match: 5. CDR1 MGHRA and CDR2 YSYEKL come from the germline V gene. The length of the CDR3 is 15 residues. CDR3: CASSQPKDRGHEQYF. CDR3 sequence (DNA): TGCGCCAGCAGCCAACCCAAGGACAGGGGGCACGAGCAGTACTTC.

This clone was counted once. The gene calls are TRBV7-3 and TRBJ1-5; TRBD1 might be the D (6 bases). The CDR3 runs to 13 residues. Per the germline V gene, CDR1 is SGHTA and CDR2 is FQGTGA. V was clipped by 5 bases and J by 6 bases, with 11 bases between them. CDR3 residues: CASSQGTSQPQHF. In DNA, the CDR3 is TGTGCCAGCAGCCAAGGGACAAGTCAGCCCCAGCATTTT. Filled out from reference TRBV7-3 and TRBJ1-5, the complete variable domain reads GAGVSQTPSNKVTEKGKYVELRCDPISGHTALYWYRQSLGQGPEFLIYFQGTGAADDSGLPNDRFFAVRPEGSVSTLKIQRTERGDSAVYLCASSQGTSQPQHFGDGTRLSIL.

The chain is built from TRBV2 and TRBJ1-5; D possibly corresponds to TRBD1 (5 bases). V was trimmed by 4 bases and J by 2 bases, leaving 12 bases between them. This CDR3 comprises 15 residues. Germline loops: CDR1 SNHLY, CDR2 FYNNEI. The CDR3 DNA is TGTGCCAGCAGTGGACAGCGACGGGGCAATCAGCCCCAGCATTTT. Translated: CASSGQRRGNQPQHF.

This chain joins TRBV28 and TRBJ1-4; D is undetermined. This CDR3 is built from 13 residues. V was clipped by 6 bases and J by 7 bases, with 12 bases between them. Germline-derived CDR1 and CDR2 are MDHEN and SYDVKM. In nucleotides, the CDR3 is TGTGCCAGCAGGTGGGGAGGAACTGAAAAACTGTTTTTT. This translates into CASRWGGTEKLFF.

This chain links TRBV2 with TRBJ2-3; D uncertain. The CDR3 has 15 residues. The V gene's germline CDR1 is SNHLY and CDR2 FYNNEI. V lost 7 bases and J lost 0, with 14 bases in between. This chain's CDR3 is CASNIGSSSTDTQYF. The CDR3, as DNA: TGTGCCAGCAATATCGGGTCCTCTAGCACAGATACGCAGTATTTT.

The V gene is TRBV11-3, the J gene TRBJ2-2; 8 bases fit TRBD2. V shed 1 base and J 5 bases; nucleotides not matched to a gene: 6. This CDR3 has 16 amino acids. Germline lookup yields CDR1 SGHNT and CDR2 YENEEA. The CDR3: CASSLAGGPRTGELFF. The CDR3 region has the DNA TGTGCCAGCAGCTTAGCGGGAGGGCCCCGGACCGGGGAGCTGTTTTTT.

This chain uses TRBV4-1 with TRBJ1-4; D call uncertain. The germline V and J ends were trimmed by 2 bases and 5 bases, with 12 bases remaining between them. The germline gives CDR1 MGHRA, CDR2 YSYEKL. The length of the CDR3 is 15 residues. DNA for the CDR3: TGCGCCAGCAGCCAATTACCAAACACGAATGAAAAACTGTTTTTT. Translated, it gives CASSQLPNTNEKLFF.

The J gene is TRBJ2-2, the V gene TRBV7-8; 15 bases agree with TRBD2. With V trimmed by 2 bases and J by 8 bases, 6 bases remained unmatched. This CDR3 comprises 17 residues. CDR1 and CDR2 from the germline V gene are SGHVS and FQNEAQ. The CDR3 DNA sequence: TGTGCCAGCAGCTTACGGACTAGCGGGGGGGCCCGAGGGGAGCTGTTTTTT. It translates to CASSLRTSGGARGELFF.

V usage is TRBV19 and J usage is TRBJ1-2; D is ambiguous. Trimming stripped 2 bases from V and 1 base from J, with 14 bases between. Germline V gene lookup returns CDR1 LNHDA and CDR2 SQIVND (reference sequence). The CDR3 contains 16 residues. The CDR3 nucleotides read TGTGCCAGTAGTATACTAGACGTTGAAAATAACTATGGCTACACCTTC. Translation gives CASSILDVENNYGYTF. The variable domain in full, completed from reference TRBV19 and TRBJ1-2, reads DGGITQSPKYLFRKEGQNVTLSCEQNLNHDAMYWYRQDPGQGLRLIYYSQIVNDFQKGDIAEGYSVSREKKESFPLTVTSAQKNPTAFYLCASSILDVENNYGYTFGSGTRLTVV.